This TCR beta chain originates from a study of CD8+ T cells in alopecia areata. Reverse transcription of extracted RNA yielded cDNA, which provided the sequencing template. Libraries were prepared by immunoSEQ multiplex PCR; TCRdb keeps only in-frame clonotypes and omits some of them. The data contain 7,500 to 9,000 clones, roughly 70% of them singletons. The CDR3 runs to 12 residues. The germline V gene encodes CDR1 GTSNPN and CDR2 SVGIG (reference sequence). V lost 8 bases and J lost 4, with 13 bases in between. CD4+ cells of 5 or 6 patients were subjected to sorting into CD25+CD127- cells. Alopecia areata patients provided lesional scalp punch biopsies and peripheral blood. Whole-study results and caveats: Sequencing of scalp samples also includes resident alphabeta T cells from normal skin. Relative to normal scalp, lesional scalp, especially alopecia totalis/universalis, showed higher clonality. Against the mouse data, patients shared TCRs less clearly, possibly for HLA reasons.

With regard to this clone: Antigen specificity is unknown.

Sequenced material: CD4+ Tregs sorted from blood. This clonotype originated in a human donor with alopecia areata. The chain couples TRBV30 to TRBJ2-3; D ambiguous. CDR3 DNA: TGTGCCCTCTCCCCCCGGGCAGATACGCAGTATTTT. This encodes CALSPRADTQYF.